This T cell receptor (beta chain) was profiled in a study of blood T cell repertoires in COVID-19. The method was immunoSEQ multiplex PCR; TCRdb's version includes in-frame clones alone and lacks a portion of them. Of 70,000 or so clones in the sample, 82% were seen once. About this clone itself: The same CDR3 also results from other DNA sequences found in this sample.

The source is a human donor in a cohort sampled during active COVID-19. Sample: peripheral blood.

CDR3 amino acids: CATSRLAGQPQHF. CDR3 DNA sequence: TGTGCCACCAGCAGACTTGCAGGGCAGCCCCAGCATTTT. The V call is TRBV15, the J call TRBJ1-5; weak D call: TRBD1 (5 bases). Germline CDR1 LNHNV, CDR2 YYDKDF (reference sequence). The V and J ends lost 2 bases and 7 bases respectively, with 9 bases between them. CDR3 length: 13 residues. Filled out from reference TRBV15 and TRBJ1-5, the complete variable domain reads DAMVIQNPRYQVTQFGKPVTLSCSQTLNHNVMYWYQQKSSQAPKLLFHYYDKDFNNEADTPDNFQSRRPNTSFCFLDIRSPGLGDTAMYLCATSRLAGQPQHFGDGTRLSIL.